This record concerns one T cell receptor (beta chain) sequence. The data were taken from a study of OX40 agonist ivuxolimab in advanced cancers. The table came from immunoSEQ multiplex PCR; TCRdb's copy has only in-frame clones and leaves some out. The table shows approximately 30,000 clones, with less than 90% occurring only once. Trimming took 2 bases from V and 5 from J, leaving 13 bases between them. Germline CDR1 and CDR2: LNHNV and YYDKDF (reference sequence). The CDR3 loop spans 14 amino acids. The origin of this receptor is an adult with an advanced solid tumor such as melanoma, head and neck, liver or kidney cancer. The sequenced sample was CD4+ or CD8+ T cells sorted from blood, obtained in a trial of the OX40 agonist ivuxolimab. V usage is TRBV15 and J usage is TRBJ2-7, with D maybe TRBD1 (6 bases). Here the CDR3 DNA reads TGTGCCACCAGCAGACAACTTCAGGGGAACGAGCAGTACTTC. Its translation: CATSRQLQGNEQYF.